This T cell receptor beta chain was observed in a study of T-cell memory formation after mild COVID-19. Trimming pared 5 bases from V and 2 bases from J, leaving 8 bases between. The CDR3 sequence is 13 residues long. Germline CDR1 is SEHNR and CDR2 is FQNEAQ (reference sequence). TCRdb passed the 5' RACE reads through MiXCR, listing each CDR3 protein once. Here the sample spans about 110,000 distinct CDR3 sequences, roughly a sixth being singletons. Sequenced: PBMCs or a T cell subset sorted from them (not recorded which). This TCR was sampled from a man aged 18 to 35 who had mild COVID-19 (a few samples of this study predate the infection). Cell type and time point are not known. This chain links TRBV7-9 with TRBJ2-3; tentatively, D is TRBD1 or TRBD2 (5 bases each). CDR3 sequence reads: CASSIGATDTQYF. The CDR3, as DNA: TGTGCCAGCAGCATCGGGGCCACAGATACGCAGTATTTT.